This TCR beta chain was sequenced for a study of T cell responses to AZD1222 COVID-19 vaccine. Study background: Pooling of second doses given at about 4 or about 12 weeks was done. Study conclusions and caveats: Only a handful of AZD1222 recipients, roughly 6 in all, had baseline seropositivity. There were repertoire samples only from the period after the peak T cell response. Close to half of spike-specific TCRs reportedly recognize unmutated variant regions.

The protocol was immunoSEQ multiplex PCR, while the TCRdb copy is restricted to in-frame clones and leaves out a portion. The table shows 150,000 or so clones, with roughly 90% occurring only once. About this clone itself: What it binds is not known.

The germline CDR1 and CDR2 sequences are SGHTA and FQGNSA. The V and J ends lost 3 bases and 6 bases, in that order; junction bases with no gene match: 7. The CDR3 spans 16 residues. The sample here was peripheral blood, taken on day 0 of AZD1222 vaccination. The clonotype was recovered from an adult in good health. V is TRBV7-2 and J is TRBJ1-6, with 8 bases identical to TRBD1. Here the CDR3 DNA reads TGTGCCAGCAGCTTCAGGGGGCGGGGAGGTAATTCACCCCTCCACTTT. Encoded protein: CASSFRGRGGNSPLHF.